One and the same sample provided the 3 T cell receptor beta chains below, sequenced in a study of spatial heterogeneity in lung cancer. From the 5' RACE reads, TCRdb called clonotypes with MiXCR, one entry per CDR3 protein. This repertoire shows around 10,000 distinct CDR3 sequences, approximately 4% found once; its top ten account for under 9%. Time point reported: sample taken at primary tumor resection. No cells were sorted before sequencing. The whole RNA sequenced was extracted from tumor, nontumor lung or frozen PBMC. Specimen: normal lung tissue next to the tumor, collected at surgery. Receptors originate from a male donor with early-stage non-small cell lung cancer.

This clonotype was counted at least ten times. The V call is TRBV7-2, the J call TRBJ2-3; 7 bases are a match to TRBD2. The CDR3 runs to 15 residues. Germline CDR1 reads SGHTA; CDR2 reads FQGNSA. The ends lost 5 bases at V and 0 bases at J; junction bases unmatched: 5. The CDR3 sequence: CASSRDYLSTDTQYF. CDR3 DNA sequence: TGTGCCAGCAGCCGGGACTACCTTAGCACAGATACGCAGTATTTT.

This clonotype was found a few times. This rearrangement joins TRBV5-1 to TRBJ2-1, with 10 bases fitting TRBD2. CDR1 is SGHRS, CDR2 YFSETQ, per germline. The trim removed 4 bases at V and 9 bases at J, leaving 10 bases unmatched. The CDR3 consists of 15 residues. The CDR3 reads CASSTQAGGPGEQFF. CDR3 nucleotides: TGCGCCAGCAGCACCCAAGCGGGGGGGCCGGGTGAGCAGTTCTTC.

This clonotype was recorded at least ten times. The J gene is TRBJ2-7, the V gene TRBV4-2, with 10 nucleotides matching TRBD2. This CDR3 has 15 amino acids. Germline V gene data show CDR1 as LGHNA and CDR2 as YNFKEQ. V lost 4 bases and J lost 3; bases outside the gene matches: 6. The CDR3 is CASSPGLAFGYEQYF. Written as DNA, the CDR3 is TGTGCCAGCAGCCCGGGACTAGCGTTTGGCTACGAGCAGTACTTC.